This entry is about one TCR beta chain. Germline CDR1 reads DFQATT; CDR2 reads SNEGSKA (reference sequence). The CDR3 loop spans 16 amino acids. J lost 5 bases, V lost 1 base, and 8 bases had no gene match. The sample comes from a study of CD8 T cells in Susac syndrome. Reverse transcription of roughly 0.5 to 1 ug RNA was performed with random hexamers. TCRdb processed the immunoSEQ multiplex PCR reads anew with MiXCR; each CDR3 protein has one entry. The table shows roughly 140,000 distinct CDR3 sequences, with approximately 95% occurring only once. The sequencing sample was made of CD4+ T cells from PBMCs. The clonotype originates from a human donor with Susac syndrome. V is TRBV20-1 and J is TRBJ2-1, with 10 nucleotides matching TRBD2. The CDR3 DNA follows: TGCAGTGCTAGAGGGGAGCGGGGGGGTTGGGACAATGAGCAGTTCTTC. It codes for CSARGERGGWDNEQFF.